This TCR beta chain was obtained from a study of regulatory dendritic cells for organ transplantation. Memory T cells were CD45RO+, naive were CD45RA+, sorted by FACS. The method was immunoSEQ multiplex PCR; TCRdb's version includes in-frame clones alone and lacks a portion of them. In the table there are under 45,000 clones, 85% to 90% of which are singletons. Whole-study results and caveats: Naive T cells showed high diversity, memory cells less, memory CD8+ least. Resting memory CD8+ T cells held the most alloreactive clonotypes.

On this clone: Its specificity is not known.

V gave up 4 bases and J gave up 4 bases, with 6 bases separating them. The CDR3 is 12 amino acids. Germline values: CDR1 SGHAT, CDR2 FQDESV (reference sequence). This clonotype originated in a human donor in good health. Sequencing used naive CD4+ T cells from blood. Subset in this sample: CD45RA+ naive T cells. V and J are TRBV11-1 and TRBJ2-3; no definite D call. The CDR3 is CASSSRPDTQYF. The CDR3 DNA follows: TGTGCCAGCAGCTCGAGACCAGATACGCAGTATTTT.